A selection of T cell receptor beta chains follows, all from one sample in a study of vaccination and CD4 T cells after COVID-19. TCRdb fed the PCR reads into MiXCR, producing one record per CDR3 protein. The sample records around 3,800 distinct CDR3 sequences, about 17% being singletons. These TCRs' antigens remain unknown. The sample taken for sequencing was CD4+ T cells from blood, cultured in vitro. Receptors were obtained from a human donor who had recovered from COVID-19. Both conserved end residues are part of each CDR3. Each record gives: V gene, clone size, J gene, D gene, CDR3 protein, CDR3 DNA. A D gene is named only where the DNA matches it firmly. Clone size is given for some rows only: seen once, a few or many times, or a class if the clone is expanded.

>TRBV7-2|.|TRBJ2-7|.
CASSARLVSYEQYF
TGTGCCAGCAGCGCTCGACTAGTTAGCTACGAGCAGTACTTC
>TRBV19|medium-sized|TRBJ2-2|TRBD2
CASSSLAGGRTGELFF
TGTGCCAGTAGTAGTCTAGCGGGGGGGCGCACCGGGGAGCTGTTTTTT
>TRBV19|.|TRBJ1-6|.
CASSITGENSPLHF
TGTGCCAGTAGCATTACGGGGGAAAATTCACCCCTCCACTTT
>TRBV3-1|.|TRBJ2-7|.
CASSQIGLEQYF
TGTGCCAGCAGCCAAATAGGTCTCGAGCAGTACTTC
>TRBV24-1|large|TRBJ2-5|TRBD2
CATSDSQGGEETQYF
TGTGCCACCAGTGATTCCCAGGGAGGGGAGGAGACCCAGTACTTC
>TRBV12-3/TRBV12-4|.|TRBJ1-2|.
CASSPTSLTWDGYTF
TGTGCCAGCAGTCCCACCTCTCTAACGTGGGATGGCTACACCTTC
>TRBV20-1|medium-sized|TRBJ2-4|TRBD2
CSARLASAKNIQYF
TGCAGTGCTCGACTAGCCTCCGCCAAAAACATTCAGTACTTC
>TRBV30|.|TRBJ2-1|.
CAWSLENEQFF
TGTGCCTGGAGCCTAGAGAATGAGCAGTTCTTC
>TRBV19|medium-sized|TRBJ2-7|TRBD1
CASSIEDRGHEQYF
TGTGCCAGTAGTATAGAGGACAGGGGCCACGAGCAGTACTTC
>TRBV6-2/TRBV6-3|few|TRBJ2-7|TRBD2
CASSPTSGGENYEQYF
TGTGCCAGCAGTCCGACTAGCGGGGGGGAGAATTACGAGCAGTACTTC
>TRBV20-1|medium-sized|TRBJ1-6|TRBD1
CSAPPQGQYNSPLHF
TGCAGTGCTCCCCCTCAGGGACAGTATAATTCACCCCTCCACTTT
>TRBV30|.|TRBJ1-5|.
CAWSVRPVGGYYQPQHF
TGTGCCTGGAGTGTACGTCCAGTGGGGGGTTATTATCAGCCCCAGCATTTT